The 21 T cell receptor beta chains below come from one sample, sequenced in a study of blood T cell repertoires in COVID-19. This table comes from immunoSEQ multiplex PCR, and its TCRdb copy is limited to in-frame clones, with some not included. The sample yields 400,000 to 500,000 clones, approximately 87% seen once. Sequencing used PBMCs or T cells enriched from blood (not recorded which). The receptor source for this set is a woman aged 40 to 55 who had recovered from COVID-19.

The chain has TRBV12-3 or TRBV12-4 and TRBJ2-7; D unclear. The V end was cut by 3 bases, the J end by 4 bases, with 10 bases between. CDR3 length: 13 residues. CDR3 amino acids: CASSFGLEYEQYF. CDR3 nucleotides: TGTGCCAGCAGTTTTGGTTTAGAGTACGAGCAGTACTTC.

The rearrangement uses TRBV7-9 and TRBJ1-2; D gene ambiguous. This CDR3 region has 16 residues. CDR1 and CDR2 from the germline V gene are SEHNR and FQNEAQ (reference sequence). V was trimmed by 1 base and J by 1 base, leaving 13 bases between them. The CDR3 DNA sequence: TGTGCCAGCAGCTTAGTTCCCGGGAAGGATAACTATGGCTACACCTTC. Translation: CASSLVPGKDNYGYTF.

The CDR3 DNA reads TGTGCCAGCAGTAGCATAATCCCCTATGGCTACACCTTC. Protein sequence: CASSSIIPYGYTF. This chain joins TRBV2 and TRBJ1-2; D ambiguous. There are 13 residues in the CDR3. Trimming left V 5 bases short and J 4 bases short, with 11 bases between. Germline V gene lookup returns CDR1 SNHLY and CDR2 FYNNEI.

V and J are TRBV6-6 and TRBJ1-6, with D maybe TRBD1 (5 bases). Germline values: CDR1 MNHNY, CDR2 SVGAGI (reference sequence). With 6 bases removed from V and 0 bases from J, the gap between germline ends came to 12 bases. The CDR3 totals 16 residues. The CDR3 DNA sequence: TGTGCCAGCAGCGGGGGTAGTAGCTCCTATAATTCACCCCTCCACTTT. It yields the protein CASSGGSSSYNSPLHF.

This clone was detected once. This chain uses TRBV18 with TRBJ2-5; the D gene is possibly TRBD1 (5 bases). Trimming took off 4 bases at V and 2 bases at J, with 8 bases between the two ends. The CDR3 extends over 13 amino acids. The germline V gene has CDR1 KGHSH and CDR2 LQKENI. The CDR3 DNA is TGTGCCAGCTCACGACAGCTTCAAGAGACCCAGTACTTC. Amino acid sequence: CASSRQLQETQYF.

The V call is TRBV21-1, the J call TRBJ2-7; the table's D call TRBD2 went unverified against the DNA. TRBV21-1 is listed as a pseudogene. The CDR3 has 16 residues. CDR3: CASSAVTRDRIGEQYF. CDR3 nucleotides: TGTGCCAGCAGCGCCGTTACTAGAGATAGAATAGGCGAGCAGTACTTC.

This chain links TRBV24-1 with TRBJ2-3, with a tentative D call TRBD2 (5 bases). The CDR3 runs 14 residues. V lost 4 bases and J lost 2, with 9 bases in between. Germline V gives CDR1 KGHDR, CDR2 SFDVKD. The CDR3, as DNA: TGTGCCACCAGTGACACCCGGGACACAGATACGCAGTATTTT. It encodes CATSDTRDTDTQYF.

The V call is TRBV27, the J call TRBJ2-7; D is uncertain. Germline loops: CDR1 MNHEY, CDR2 SMNVEV (reference sequence). CDR3 length: 13 residues. Trimming shortened V by 5 bases and J by 0 bases, and 8 bases separated the two germline ends. CDR3 loop: CASSPPSSYEQYF. DNA for the CDR3: TGTGCCAGCAGTCCCCCGTCCTCCTACGAGCAGTACTTC.

J is TRBJ1-3 and V is TRBV12-3 or TRBV12-4; TRBD1 is a possible D gene (5 bases). V lost 8 bases, J lost 4 bases, and 9 bases lay in between. The CDR3 runs 12 residues. CDR3 nucleotides: TGTGCCAGCGGCAGGGTCGGAAACACCATATATTTT. This encodes CASGRVGNTIYF.

As for this clone: Other DNA sequences in the sample encode the same CDR3. The chain employs TRBV11-3 and TRBJ1-1; D unclear. V shed 1 base and J shed 2 bases, with 8 bases lying between them. The CDR3 is 14 amino acids. Germline CDR1 SGHNT, CDR2 YENEEA. CDR3 loop: CASSLVRGNTEAFF. CDR3 in DNA: TGTGCCAGCAGCTTAGTGCGAGGAAACACTGAAGCTTTCTTT.

The gene calls are TRBV6-2 or TRBV6-3 and TRBJ2-7, with 8 bases lining up with TRBD2. Trimming took 0 bases from V and 3 from J; bases not matched to a gene: 7. The CDR3 is made up of 16 amino acids. Germline V CDR1 and CDR2: MNHEY, SVGEGT. The CDR3 reads CASSYSRFSGDYEQYF. CDR3 coding DNA: TGTGCCAGCAGTTACTCGAGGTTTAGCGGGGACTACGAGCAGTACTTC.

The chain couples TRBV7-9 to TRBJ1-1, with D perhaps matching TRBD1 (5 bases). The V and J ends lost 4 bases and 6 bases respectively, with 15 bases between them. CDR3 size: 14 residues. Germline values: CDR1 SEHNR, CDR2 FQNEAQ (reference sequence). This CDR3 reads CASSSRGAVPEAFF. DNA for the CDR3: TGTGCCAGCAGCTCTAGGGGCGCAGTTCCTGAAGCTTTCTTT.

This chain links TRBV6-5 with TRBJ1-1; D is uncertain. The CDR3 consists of 14 residues. Trimming cost V 0 bases and J 2 bases, with 7 bases left between them. Germline lookup yields CDR1 MNHEY and CDR2 SVGAGI. CDR3 DNA sequence: TGTGCCAGCAGTTACTCGACACCCAACACTGAAGCTTTCTTT. Protein: CASSYSTPNTEAFF.

CDR3 protein: CSVRDSLWGYEQYF. The CDR3 DNA reads TGCAGCGTTCGCGACAGCCTCTGGGGCTACGAGCAGTACTTC. This chain links TRBV29-1 with TRBJ2-7; tentative D call: TRBD1 (5 bases). The CDR3 extends over 14 amino acids. Germline CDR1 SQVTM, CDR2 ANQGSEA. The V end was cut by 5 bases, the J end by 3 bases, with 17 bases between.

This chain connects TRBV3-1 (or the pseudogene TRBV3-2) to TRBJ2-2; 7 bases align to TRBD1. The CDR3 covers 14 residues. The germline gives CDR1 LGHDT, CDR2 YNNKEL (reference sequence). The V gene end was trimmed by 4 bases and the J gene end by 10 bases; junction bases not matched to a gene: 9. The CDR3 DNA reads TGTGCCAGCAGCCCGACAGGGAGTATTAAGGAGCTGTTTTTT. Its protein is CASSPTGSIKELFF.

The V and J genes are TRBV29-1 and TRBJ2-2; TRBD1 matches 10 bases. This CDR3 has 15 amino acids. The V and J ends lost 5 bases and 6 bases, in that order; junction bases with no gene match: 9. CDR1 is SQVTM and CDR2 is ANQGSEA in the germline V gene. This CDR3 reads CSVRLRDRGSGELFF. The CDR3 bases are TGCAGCGTTAGACTCCGGGACAGGGGATCCGGGGAGCTGTTTTTT.

The chain uses TRBV7-9 and TRBJ2-2; D unresolved. The CDR3 is 13 residues long. CDR1 and CDR2 (germline): SEHNR, FQNEAQ (reference sequence). The V end was cut by 3 bases, the J end by 7 bases, with 9 bases between. The CDR3 region has the DNA TGTGCCAGCAGCTTCGAAGCGAGCGGGGAGCTGTTTTTT. It codes for CASSFEASGELFF.

The gene calls are TRBV28 and TRBJ2-2; 9 bases agree with TRBD1. The CDR3 is 17 residues long. V was pared by 1 base and J by 7 bases, with 10 bases of the junction left unmatched. The V gene's germline CDR1 is MDHEN and CDR2 SYDVKM. The CDR3: CASSLFPGQGSGGELFF. As DNA, the CDR3 is TGTGCCAGCAGTTTATTTCCGGGACAGGGTTCCGGCGGGGAGCTGTTTTTT.

V usage is TRBV7-8 and J usage is TRBJ1-2; D is unresolved. In germline, CDR1 is SGHVS, CDR2 FQNEAQ. The V gene lost 1 base and the J gene lost 8 bases, with 14 bases spanning the gap. CDR3 length: 14 residues. CDR3 coding DNA: TGTGCCAGCAGCTTAGGGTCCGGGTTAGACGGCTACACCTTC. Protein: CASSLGSGLDGYTF.

The chain couples TRBV3-1 (or the pseudogene TRBV3-2) to TRBJ2-7, with TRBD2 identical over 13 bases. V shed 0 bases, J shed 0 bases, and the junction held 8 bases outside the gene matches. The CDR3 extends over 19 amino acids. Germline V gene sequence: CDR1 LGHDT, CDR2 YNNKEL (reference sequence). The DNA of the CDR3 is TGTGCCAGCAGCCAAGATTTTGCACTAGCGGGAGGGCCCTCCTACGAGCAGTACTTC. It translates to CASSQDFALAGGPSYEQYF.

Here the CDR3 reads CASSPLQGNYGYTF. The DNA for the CDR3 is TGTGCCAGCAGCCCACTACAGGGGAACTATGGCTACACCTTC. This chain joins TRBV7-6 and TRBJ1-2; 7 bases fit TRBD1. The CDR3 is 14 residues long. V lost 5 bases to trimming and J lost 2 bases; unmatched junction nucleotides: 5. Germline CDR1 SGHVS, CDR2 FNYEAQ.